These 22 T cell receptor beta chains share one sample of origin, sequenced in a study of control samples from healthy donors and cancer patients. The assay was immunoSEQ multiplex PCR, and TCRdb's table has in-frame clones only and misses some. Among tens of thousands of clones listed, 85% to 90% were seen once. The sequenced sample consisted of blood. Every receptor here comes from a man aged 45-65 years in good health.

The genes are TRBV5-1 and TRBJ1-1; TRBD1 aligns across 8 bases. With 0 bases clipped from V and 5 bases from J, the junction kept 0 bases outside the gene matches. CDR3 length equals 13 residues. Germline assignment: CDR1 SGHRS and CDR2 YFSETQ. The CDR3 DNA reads TGCGCCAGCAGCTTGGACAGGGGGACTGAAGCTTTCTTT. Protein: CASSLDRGTEAFF.

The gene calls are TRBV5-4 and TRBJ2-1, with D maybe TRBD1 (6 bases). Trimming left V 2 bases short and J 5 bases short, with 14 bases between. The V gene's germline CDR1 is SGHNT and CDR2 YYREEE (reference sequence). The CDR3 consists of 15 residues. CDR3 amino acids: CASSLPQGKNNEQFF. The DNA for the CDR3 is TGTGCCAGCAGCTTACCCCAGGGGAAAAACAATGAGCAGTTCTTC.

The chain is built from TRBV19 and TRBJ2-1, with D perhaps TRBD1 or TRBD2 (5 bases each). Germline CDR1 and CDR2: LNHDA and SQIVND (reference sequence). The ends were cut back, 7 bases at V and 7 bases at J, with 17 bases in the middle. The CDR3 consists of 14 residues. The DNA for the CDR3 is TGTGCCAGTACCCAACCGGGACCTACGAATGAGCAGTTCTTC. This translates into CASTQPGPTNEQFF. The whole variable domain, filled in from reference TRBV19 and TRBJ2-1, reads DGGITQSPKYLFRKEGQNVTLSCEQNLNHDAMYWYRQDPGQGLRLIYYSQIVNDFQKGDIAEGYSVSREKKESFPLTVTSAQKNPTAFYLCASTQPGPTNEQFFGPGTRLTVL.

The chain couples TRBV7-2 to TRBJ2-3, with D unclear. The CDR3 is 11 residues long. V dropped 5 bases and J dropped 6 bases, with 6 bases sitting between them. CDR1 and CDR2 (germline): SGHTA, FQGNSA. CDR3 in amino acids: CASSVMDTQYF. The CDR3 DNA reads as TGTGCCAGCAGCGTGATGGATACGCAGTATTTT.

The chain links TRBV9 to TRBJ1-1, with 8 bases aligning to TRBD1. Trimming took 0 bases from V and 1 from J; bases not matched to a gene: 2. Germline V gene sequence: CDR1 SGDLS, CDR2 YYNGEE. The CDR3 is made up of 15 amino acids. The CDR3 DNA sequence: TGTGCCAGCAGCGTAGTCGGACAGGGGAACACTGAAGCTTTCTTT. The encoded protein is CASSVVGQGNTEAFF.

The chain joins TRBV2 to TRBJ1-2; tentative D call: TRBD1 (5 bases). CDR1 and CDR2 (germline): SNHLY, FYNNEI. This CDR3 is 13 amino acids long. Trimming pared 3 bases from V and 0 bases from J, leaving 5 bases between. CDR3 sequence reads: CASSEGANYGYTF. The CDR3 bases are TGTGCCAGCAGTGAGGGGGCTAACTATGGCTACACCTTC. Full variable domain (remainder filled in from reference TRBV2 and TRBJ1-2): EPEVTQTPSHQVTQMGQEVILRCVPISNHLYFYWYRQILGQKVEFLVSFYNNEISEKSEIFDDQFSVERPDGSNFTLKIRSTKLEDSAMYFCASSEGANYGYTFGSGTRLTVV.

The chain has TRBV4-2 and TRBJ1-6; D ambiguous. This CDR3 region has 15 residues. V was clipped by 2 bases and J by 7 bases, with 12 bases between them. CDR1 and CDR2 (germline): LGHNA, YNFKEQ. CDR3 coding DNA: TGTGCCAGCAGCCAAAGGCGGGCGGGCAATTCACCCCTCCACTTT. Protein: CASSQRRAGNSPLHF.

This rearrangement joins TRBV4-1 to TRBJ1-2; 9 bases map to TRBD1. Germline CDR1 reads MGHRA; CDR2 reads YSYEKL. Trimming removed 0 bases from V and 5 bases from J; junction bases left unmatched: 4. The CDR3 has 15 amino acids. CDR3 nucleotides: TGCGCCAGCAGCCAAGAGACAGGGGGATATTATGGCTACACCTTC. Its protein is CASSQETGGYYGYTF.

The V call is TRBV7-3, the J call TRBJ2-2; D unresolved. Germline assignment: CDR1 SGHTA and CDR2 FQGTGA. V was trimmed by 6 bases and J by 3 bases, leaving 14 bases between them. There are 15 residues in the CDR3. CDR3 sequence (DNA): TGTGCCAGCAGACCGAGTGAAGGGCACACCGGGGAGCTGTTTTTT. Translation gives CASRPSEGHTGELFF.

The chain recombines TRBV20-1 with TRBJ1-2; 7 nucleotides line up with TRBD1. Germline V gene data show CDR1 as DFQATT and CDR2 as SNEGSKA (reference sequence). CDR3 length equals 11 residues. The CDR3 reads CSTRGANGYTF. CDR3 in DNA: TGCAGCACCAGGGGGGCGAATGGCTACACCTTC.

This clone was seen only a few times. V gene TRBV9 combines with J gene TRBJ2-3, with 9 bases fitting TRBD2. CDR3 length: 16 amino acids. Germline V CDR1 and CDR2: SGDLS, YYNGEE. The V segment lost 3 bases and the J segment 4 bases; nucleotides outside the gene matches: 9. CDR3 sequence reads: CASSASGTSSSDTQYF. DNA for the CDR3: TGTGCCAGCAGCGCCTCCGGGACTAGCAGTTCAGATACGCAGTATTTT.

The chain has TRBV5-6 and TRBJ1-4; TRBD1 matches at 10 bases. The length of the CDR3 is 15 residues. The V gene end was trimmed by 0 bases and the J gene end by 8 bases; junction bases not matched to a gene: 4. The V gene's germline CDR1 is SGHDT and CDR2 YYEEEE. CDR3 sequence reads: CASSLAGTGDEKLFF. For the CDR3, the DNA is TGTGCCAGCAGCTTGGCTGGGACAGGGGACGAAAAACTGTTTTTT.

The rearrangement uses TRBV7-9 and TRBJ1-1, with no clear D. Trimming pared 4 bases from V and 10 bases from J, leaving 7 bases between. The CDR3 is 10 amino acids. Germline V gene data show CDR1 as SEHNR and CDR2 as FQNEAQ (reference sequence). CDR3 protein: CASSYQAAFF. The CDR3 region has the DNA TGTGCCAGCAGCTACCAGGCAGCTTTCTTT.

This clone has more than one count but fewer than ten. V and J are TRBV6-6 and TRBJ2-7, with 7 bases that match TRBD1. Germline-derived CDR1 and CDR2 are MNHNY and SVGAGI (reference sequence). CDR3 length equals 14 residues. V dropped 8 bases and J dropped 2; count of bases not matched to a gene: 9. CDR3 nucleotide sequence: TGTGCCAGCCTCTTAGGACAGGCCCCCTACGAGCAGTACTTC. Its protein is CASLLGQAPYEQYF.

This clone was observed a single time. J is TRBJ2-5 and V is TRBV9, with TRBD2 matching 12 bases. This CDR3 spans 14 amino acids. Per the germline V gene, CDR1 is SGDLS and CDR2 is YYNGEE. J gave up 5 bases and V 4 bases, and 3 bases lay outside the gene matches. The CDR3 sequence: CASSYGLAGETQYF. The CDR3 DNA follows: TGTGCCAGCAGCTACGGACTAGCGGGGGAGACCCAGTACTTC.

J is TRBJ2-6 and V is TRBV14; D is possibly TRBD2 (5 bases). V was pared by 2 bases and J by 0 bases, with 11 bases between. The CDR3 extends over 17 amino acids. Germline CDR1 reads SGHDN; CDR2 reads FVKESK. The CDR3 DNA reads TGTGCCAGCAGCCAACGGGGTCTGGACTCTGGGGCCAACGTCCTGACTTTC. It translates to CASSQRGLDSGANVLTF.

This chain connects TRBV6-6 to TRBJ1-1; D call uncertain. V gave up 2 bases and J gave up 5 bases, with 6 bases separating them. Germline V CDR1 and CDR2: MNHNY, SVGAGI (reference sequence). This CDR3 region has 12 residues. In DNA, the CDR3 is TGTGCCAGCAGTTACAGGAGTACTGAAGCTTTCTTT. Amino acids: CASSYRSTEAFF.

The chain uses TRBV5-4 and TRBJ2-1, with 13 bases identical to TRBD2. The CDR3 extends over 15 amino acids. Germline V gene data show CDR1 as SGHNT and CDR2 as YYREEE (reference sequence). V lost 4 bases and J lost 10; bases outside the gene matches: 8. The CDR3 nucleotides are TGTGCCAGCAGCCCGCCACTAGCGGGGGGGCAGGAGCAGTTCTTC. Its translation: CASSPPLAGGQEQFF.

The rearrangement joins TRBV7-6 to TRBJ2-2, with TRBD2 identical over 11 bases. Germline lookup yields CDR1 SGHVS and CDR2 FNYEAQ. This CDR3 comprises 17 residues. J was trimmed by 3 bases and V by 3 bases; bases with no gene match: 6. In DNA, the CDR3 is TGTGCCAGCAGCTTGACTAGCGGGATGCGAGACACCGGGGAGCTGTTTTTT. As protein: CASSLTSGMRDTGELFF.

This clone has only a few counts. DNA for the CDR3: TGCGCCAGCAGACTTGGGCCGCAAGAGACCCAGTACTTC. Translating gives CASRLGPQETQYF. The chain couples TRBV10-2 to TRBJ2-5; no clear D gene. Trimming took 6 bases from V and 2 from J, leaving 10 bases between them. The CDR3 has 13 residues. CDR1 WSHSY and CDR2 SAAADI come from the germline V gene.

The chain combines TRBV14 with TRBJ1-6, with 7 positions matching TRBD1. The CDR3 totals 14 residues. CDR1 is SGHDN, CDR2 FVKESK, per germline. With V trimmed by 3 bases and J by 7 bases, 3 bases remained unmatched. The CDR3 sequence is CASSHRGNNSPLHF. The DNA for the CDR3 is TGTGCCAGCAGCCACAGGGGGAACAATTCACCCCTCCACTTT.

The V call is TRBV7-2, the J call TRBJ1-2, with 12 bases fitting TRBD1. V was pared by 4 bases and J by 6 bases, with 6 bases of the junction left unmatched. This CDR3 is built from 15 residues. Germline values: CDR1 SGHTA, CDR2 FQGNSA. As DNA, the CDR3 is TGTGCCAGCAGCTCGGGCGGGACAGGGGGCGATGGCTACACCTTC. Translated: CASSSGGTGGDGYTF. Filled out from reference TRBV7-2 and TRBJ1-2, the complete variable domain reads GAGVSQSPSNKVTEKGKDVELRCDPISGHTALYWYRQSLGQGLEFLIYFQGNSAPDKSGLPSDRFSAERTGGSVSTLTIQRTQQEDSAVYLCASSSGGTGGDGYTFGSGTRLTVV.